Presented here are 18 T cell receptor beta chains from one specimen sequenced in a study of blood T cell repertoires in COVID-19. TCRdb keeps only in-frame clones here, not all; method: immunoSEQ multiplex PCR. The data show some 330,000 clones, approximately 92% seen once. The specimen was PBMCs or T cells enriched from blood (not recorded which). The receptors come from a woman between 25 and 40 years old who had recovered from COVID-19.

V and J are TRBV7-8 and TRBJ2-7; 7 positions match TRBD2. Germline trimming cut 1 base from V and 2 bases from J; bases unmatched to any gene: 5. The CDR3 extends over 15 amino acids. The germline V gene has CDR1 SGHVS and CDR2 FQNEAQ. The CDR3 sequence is CASSLEGGGAYEQYF. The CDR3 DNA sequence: TGTGCCAGCAGCTTAGAGGGCGGGGGAGCCTACGAGCAGTACTTC.

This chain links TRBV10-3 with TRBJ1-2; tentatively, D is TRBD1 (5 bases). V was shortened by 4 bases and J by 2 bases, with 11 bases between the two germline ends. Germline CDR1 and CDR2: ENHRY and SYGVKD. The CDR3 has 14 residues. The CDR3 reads CAISVNGGNYGYTF. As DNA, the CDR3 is TGTGCCATCAGTGTCAATGGGGGGAACTATGGCTACACCTTC.

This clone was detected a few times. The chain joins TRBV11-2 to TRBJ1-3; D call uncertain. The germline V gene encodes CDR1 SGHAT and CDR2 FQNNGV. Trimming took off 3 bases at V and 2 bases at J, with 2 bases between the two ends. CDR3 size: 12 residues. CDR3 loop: CASSFAGNTIYF. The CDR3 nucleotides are TGTGCCAGCAGCTTCGCTGGAAACACCATATATTTT.

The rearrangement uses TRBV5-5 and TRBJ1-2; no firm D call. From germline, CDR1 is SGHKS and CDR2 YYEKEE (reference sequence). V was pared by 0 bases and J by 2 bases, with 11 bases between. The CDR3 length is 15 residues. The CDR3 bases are TGTGCCAGCAGCTTGGAGGCTGCGGAGAACTATGGCTACACCTTC. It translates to CASSLEAAENYGYTF.

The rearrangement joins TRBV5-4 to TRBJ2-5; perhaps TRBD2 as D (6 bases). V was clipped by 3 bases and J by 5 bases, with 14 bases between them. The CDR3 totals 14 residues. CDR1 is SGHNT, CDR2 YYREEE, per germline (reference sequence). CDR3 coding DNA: TGTGCCAGCAGCTCCGGGGGACTCGTGGAGACCCAGTACTTC. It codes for CASSSGGLVETQYF. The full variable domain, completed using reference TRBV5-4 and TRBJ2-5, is ETGVTQSPTHLIKTRGQQVTLRCSSQSGHNTVSWYQQALGQGPQFIFQYYREEENGRGNFPPRFSGLQFPNYSSELNVNALELDDSALYLCASSSGGLVETQYFGPGTRLLVL.

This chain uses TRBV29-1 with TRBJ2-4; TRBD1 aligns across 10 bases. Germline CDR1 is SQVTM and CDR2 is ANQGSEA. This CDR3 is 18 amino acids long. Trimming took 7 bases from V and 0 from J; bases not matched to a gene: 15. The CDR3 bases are TGCAGCGCACAATCCGGGACAGGGGCATCCTTAGCCAAAAACATTCAGTACTTC. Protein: CSAQSGTGASLAKNIQYF. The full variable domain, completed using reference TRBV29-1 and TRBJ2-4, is SAVISQKPSRDICQRGTSLTIQCQVDSQVTMMFWYRQQPGQSLTLIATANQGSEATYESGFVIDKFPISRPNLTFSTLTVSNMSPEDSSIYLCSAQSGTGASLAKNIQYFGAGTRLSVL.

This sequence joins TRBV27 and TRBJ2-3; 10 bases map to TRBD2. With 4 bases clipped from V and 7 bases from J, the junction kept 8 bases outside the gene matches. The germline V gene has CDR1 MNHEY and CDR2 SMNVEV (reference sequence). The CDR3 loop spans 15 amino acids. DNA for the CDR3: TGTGCCAGCAGTTCCGTCCTAGCGGGAGAATATACGCAGTATTTT. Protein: CASSSVLAGEYTQYF.

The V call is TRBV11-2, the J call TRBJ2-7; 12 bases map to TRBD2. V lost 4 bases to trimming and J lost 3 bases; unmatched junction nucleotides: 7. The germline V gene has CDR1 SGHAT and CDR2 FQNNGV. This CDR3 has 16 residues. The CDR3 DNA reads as TGTGCCAGCAGCTCTCGACTAGCGGGGGTACTCTACGAGCAGTACTTC. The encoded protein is CASSSRLAGVLYEQYF.

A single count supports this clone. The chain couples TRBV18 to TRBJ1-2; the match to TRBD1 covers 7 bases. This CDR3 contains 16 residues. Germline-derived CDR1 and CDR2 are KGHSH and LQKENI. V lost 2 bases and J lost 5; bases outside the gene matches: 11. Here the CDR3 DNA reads TGTGCCAGCTCACCAGACGGACAGGCCAGGGAGTATGGCTACACCTTC. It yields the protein CASSPDGQAREYGYTF. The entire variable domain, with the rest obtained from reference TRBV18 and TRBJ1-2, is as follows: NAGVMQNPRHLVRRRGQEARLRCSPMKGHSHVYWYRQLPEEGLKFMVYLQKENIIDESGMPKERFSAEFPKEGPSILRIQQVVRGDSAAYFCASSPDGQAREYGYTFGSGTRLTVV.

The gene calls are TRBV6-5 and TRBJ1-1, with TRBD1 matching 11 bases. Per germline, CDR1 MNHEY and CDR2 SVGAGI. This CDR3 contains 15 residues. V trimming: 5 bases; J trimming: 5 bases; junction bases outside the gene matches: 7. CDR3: CASSPRTGGSTEAFF. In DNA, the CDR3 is TGTGCCAGCAGTCCCCGGACAGGGGGCTCGACTGAAGCTTTCTTT.

The CDR3 loop is CASMRTGGEDTQYF. The CDR3 bases are TGCGCCAGCATGCGGACAGGGGGGGAAGATACGCAGTATTTT. The V call is TRBV5-1, the J call TRBJ2-3; TRBD1 matches 10 bases. V was pared by 6 bases and J by 5 bases, with 6 bases of the junction left unmatched. The CDR3 contains 14 residues. Germline lookup yields CDR1 SGHRS and CDR2 YFSETQ.

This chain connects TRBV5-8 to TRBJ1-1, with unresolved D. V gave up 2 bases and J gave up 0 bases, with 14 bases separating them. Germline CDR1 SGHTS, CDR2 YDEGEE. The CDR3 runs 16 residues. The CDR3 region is CASSFGSAIMNTEAFF. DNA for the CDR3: TGTGCCAGCAGCTTCGGGTCGGCCATCATGAACACTGAAGCTTTCTTT.

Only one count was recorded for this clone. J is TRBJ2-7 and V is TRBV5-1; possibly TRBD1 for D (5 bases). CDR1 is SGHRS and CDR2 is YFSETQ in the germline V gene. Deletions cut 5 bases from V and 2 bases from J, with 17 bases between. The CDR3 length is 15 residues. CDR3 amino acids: CASRPGSVRAYEQYF. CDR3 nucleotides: TGCGCCAGCAGACCAGGGTCAGTCCGGGCCTACGAGCAGTACTTC.

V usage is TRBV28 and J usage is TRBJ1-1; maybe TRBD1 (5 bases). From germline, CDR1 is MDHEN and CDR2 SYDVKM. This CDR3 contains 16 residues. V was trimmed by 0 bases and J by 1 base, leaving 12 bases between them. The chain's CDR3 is CASSLWGTGENTEAFF. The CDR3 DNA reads TGTGCCAGCAGTTTATGGGGGACGGGAGAGAACACTGAAGCTTTCTTT.

CDR3 sequence reads: CSGSTGGSTGELFF. Written as DNA, the CDR3 is TGCAGCGGATCTACAGGGGGTAGTACCGGGGAGCTGTTTTTT. The chain links TRBV29-1 to TRBJ2-2; 8 nucleotides match TRBD1. CDR3 length: 14 residues. Germline lookup yields CDR1 SQVTM and CDR2 ANQGSEA. The V and J ends lost 7 bases and 5 bases, in that order; junction bases with no gene match: 9.

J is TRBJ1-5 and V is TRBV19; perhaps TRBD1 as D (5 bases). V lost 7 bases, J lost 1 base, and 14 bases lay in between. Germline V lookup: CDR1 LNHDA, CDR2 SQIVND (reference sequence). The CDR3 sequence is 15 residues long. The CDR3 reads CASKWGGTSNQPQHF. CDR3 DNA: TGTGCCAGTAAGTGGGGGGGTACGAGCAATCAGCCCCAGCATTTT. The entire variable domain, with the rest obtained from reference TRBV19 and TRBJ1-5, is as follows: DGGITQSPKYLFRKEGQNVTLSCEQNLNHDAMYWYRQDPGQGLRLIYYSQIVNDFQKGDIAEGYSVSREKKESFPLTVTSAQKNPTAFYLCASKWGGTSNQPQHFGDGTRLSIL.

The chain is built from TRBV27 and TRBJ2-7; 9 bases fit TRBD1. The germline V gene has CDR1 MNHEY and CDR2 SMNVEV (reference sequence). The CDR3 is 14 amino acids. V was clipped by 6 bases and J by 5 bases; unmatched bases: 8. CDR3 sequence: CASRPGTGFNEQYF. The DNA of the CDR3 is TGTGCCAGCAGGCCCGGGACAGGGTTTAACGAGCAGTACTTC.

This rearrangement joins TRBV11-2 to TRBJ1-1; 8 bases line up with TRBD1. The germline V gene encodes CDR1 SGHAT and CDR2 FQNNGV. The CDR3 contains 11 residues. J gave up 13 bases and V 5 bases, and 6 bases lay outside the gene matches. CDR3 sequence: CASSRRGLGFF. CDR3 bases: TGTGCCAGCAGCCGCAGGGGGCTGGGTTTCTTT.